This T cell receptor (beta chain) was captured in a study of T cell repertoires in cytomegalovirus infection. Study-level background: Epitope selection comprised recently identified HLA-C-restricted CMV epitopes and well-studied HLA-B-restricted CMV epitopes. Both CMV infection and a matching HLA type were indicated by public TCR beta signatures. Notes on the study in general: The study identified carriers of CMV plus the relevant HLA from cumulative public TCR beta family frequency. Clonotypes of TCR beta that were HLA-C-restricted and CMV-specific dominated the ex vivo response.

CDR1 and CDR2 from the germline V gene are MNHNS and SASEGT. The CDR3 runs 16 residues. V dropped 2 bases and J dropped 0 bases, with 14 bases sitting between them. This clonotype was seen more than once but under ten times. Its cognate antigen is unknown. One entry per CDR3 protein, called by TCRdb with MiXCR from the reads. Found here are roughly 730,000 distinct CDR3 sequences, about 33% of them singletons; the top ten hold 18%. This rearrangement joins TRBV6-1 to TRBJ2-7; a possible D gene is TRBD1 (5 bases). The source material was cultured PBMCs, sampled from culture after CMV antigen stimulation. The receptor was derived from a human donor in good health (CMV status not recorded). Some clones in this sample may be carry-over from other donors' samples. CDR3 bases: TGTGCCAGCAGTGAACCGTGGATGACAGTCTCCTACGAGCAGTACTTC. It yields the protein CASSEPWMTVSYEQYF.